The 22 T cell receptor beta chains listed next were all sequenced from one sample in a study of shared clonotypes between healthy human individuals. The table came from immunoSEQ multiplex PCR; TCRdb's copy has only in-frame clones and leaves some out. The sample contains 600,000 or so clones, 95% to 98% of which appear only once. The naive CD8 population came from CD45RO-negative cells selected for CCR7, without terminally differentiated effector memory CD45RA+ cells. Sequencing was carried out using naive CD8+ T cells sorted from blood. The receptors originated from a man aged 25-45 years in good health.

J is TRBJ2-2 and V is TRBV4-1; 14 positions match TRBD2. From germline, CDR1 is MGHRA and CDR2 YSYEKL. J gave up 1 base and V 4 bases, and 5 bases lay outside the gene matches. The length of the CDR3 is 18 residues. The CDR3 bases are TGCGCCAGCAGCCGGATAGGGACTAGCGGGGGGAACACCGGGGAGCTGTTTTTT. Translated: CASSRIGTSGGNTGELFF.

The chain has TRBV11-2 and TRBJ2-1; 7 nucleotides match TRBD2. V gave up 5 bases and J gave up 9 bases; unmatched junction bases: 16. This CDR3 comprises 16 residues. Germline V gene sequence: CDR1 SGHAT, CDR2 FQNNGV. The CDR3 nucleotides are TGTGCCAGCAGCCATCTAGGGGCGGGGGTTGGTGGTGAGCAGTTCTTC. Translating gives CASSHLGAGVGGEQFF.

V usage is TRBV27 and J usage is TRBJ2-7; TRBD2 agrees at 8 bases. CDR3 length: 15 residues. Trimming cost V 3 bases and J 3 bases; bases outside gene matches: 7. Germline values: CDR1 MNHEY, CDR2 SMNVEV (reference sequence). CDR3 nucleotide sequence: TGTGCCAGCAGTTTTATAGCGGGAAGCCACTACGAGCAGTACTTC. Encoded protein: CASSFIAGSHYEQYF.

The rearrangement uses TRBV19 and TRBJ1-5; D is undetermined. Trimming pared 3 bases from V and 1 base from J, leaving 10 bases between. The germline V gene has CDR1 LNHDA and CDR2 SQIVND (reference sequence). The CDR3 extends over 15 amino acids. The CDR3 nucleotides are TGTGCCAGTAGTATTGTAGGGTTAAGCAATCAGCCCCAGCATTTT. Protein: CASSIVGLSNQPQHF.

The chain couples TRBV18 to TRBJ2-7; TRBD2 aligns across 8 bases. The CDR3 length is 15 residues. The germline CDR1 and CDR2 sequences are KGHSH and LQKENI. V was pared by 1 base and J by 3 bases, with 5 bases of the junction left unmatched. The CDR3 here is CASSPRTSLGYEQYF. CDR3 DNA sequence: TGTGCCAGCTCACCACGGACTAGCTTGGGCTACGAGCAGTACTTC.

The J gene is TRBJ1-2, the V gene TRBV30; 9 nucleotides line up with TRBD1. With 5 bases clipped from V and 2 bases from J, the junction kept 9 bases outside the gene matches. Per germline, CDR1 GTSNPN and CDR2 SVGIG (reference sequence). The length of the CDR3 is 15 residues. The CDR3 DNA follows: TGTGCCTGGGTAACAGGGGGCGCAGGAAACTATGGCTACACCTTC. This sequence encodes CAWVTGGAGNYGYTF.

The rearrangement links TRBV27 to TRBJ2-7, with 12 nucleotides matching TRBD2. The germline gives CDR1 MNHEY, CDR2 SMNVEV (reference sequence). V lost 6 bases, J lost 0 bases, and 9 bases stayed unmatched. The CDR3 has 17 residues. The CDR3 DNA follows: TGTGCCAGCAGAGAGACAGGGGGACTAGCGGGCTCCTACGAGCAGTACTTC. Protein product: CASRETGGLAGSYEQYF.

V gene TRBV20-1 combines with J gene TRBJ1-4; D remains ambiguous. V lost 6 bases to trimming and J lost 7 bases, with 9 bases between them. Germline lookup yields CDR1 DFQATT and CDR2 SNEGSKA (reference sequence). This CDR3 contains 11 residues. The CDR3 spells CSATPGEKLFF. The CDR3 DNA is TGCAGTGCAACCCCCGGTGAAAAACTGTTTTTT.

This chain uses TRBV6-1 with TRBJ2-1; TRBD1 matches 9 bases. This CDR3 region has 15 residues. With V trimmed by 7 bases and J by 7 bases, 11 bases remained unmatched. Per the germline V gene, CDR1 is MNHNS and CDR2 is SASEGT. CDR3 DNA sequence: TGTGCCAGCACTCTACAGGGGGCTAGAGAGAATGAGCAGTTCTTC. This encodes CASTLQGARENEQFF.

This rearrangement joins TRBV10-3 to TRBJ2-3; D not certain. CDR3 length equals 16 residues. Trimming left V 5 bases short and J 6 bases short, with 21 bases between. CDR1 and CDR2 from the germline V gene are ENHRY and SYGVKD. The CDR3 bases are TGTGCCATCAGTACGATTACCTTGACCCAATACGATACGCAGTATTTT. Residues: CAISTITLTQYDTQYF.

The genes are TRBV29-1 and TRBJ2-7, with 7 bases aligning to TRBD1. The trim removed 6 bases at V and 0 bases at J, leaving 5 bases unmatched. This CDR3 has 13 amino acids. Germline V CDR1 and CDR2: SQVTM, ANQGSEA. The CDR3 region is CSVLGDSSYEQYF. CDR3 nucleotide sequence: TGCAGCGTCCTTGGGGACAGCTCCTACGAGCAGTACTTC.

In DNA, the CDR3 is TGTGCCACCAGCAGAGAACCGCCGCTCCCAACTAATGAAAAACTGTTTTTT. Translated: CATSREPPLPTNEKLFF. The chain couples TRBV15 to TRBJ1-4; D is unresolved. Trimming shortened V by 0 bases and J by 0 bases, and 11 bases separated the two germline ends. This CDR3 region has 17 residues. Germline CDR1 and CDR2: LNHNV and YYDKDF (reference sequence).

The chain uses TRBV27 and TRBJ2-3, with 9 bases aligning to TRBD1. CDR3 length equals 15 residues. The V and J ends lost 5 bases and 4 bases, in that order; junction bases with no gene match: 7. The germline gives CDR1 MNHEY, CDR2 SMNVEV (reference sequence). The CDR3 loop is CASSAGTGFSDTQYF. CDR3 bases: TGTGCCAGCAGTGCCGGGACAGGGTTCTCAGATACGCAGTATTTT.

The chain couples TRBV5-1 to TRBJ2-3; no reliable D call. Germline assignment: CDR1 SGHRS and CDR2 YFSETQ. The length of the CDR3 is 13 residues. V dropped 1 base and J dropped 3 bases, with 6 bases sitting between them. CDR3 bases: TGCGCCAGCAGCTTGAGGTTGACAGATACGCAGTATTTT. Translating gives CASSLRLTDTQYF.

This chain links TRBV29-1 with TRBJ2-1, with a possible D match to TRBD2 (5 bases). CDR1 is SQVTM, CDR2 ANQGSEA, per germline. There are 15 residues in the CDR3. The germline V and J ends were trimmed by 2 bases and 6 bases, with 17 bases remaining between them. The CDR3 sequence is CSVEWLATESNEQFF. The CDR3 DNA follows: TGCAGCGTTGAATGGCTAGCCACAGAAAGCAATGAGCAGTTCTTC.

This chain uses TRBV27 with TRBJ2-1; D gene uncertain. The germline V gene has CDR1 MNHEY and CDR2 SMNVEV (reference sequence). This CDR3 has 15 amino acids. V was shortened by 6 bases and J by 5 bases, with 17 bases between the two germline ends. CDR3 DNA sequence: TGTGCCAGCAGCGCCGGAACCTTCATGCACAATGAGCAGTTCTTC. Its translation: CASSAGTFMHNEQFF.

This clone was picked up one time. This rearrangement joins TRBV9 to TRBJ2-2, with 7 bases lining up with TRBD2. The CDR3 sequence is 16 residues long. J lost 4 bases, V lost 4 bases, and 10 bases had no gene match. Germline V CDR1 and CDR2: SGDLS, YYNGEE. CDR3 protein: CASSPRLASGTGELFF. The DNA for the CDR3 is TGTGCCAGCAGCCCTAGACTAGCCTCGGGCACCGGGGAGCTGTTTTTT.

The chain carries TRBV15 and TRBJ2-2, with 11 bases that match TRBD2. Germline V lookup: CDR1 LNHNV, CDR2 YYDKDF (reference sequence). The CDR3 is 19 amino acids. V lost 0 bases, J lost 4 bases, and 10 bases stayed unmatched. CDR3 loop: CATSRDTPTSGIFTGELFF. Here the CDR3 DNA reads TGTGCCACCAGCAGAGATACCCCGACTAGCGGGATTTTCACCGGGGAGCTGTTTTTT.

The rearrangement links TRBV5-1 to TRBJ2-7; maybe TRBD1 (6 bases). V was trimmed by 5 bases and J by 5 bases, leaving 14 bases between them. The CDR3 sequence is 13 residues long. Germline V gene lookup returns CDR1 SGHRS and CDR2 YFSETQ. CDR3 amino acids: CASRLYEGDEQYF. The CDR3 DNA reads TGCGCCAGCAGGCTATATGAGGGGGACGAGCAGTACTTC. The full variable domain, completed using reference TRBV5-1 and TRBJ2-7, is KAGVTQTPRYLIKTRGQQVTLSCSPISGHRSVSWYQQTPGQGLQFLFEYFSETQRNKGNFPGRFSGRQFSNSRSEMNVSTLELGDSALYLCASRLYEGDEQYFGPGTRLTVT.

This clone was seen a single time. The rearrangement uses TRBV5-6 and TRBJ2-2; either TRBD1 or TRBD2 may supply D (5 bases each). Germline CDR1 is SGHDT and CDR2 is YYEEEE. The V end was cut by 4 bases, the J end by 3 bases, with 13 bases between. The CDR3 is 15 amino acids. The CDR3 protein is CASSGDGIYTGELFF. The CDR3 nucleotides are TGTGCCAGCAGCGGGGACGGAATCTACACCGGGGAGCTGTTTTTT.

The CDR3, as DNA: TGTGCCAGCAGCCCCACTCTGCCTCGTGGCACCGGGGAGCTGTTTTTT. Its translation is CASSPTLPRGTGELFF. J is TRBJ2-2 and V is TRBV28; D gene unclear. V lost 6 bases, J lost 4 bases, and 18 bases lay in between. This CDR3 is 16 amino acids long. The germline V gene encodes CDR1 MDHEN and CDR2 SYDVKM.

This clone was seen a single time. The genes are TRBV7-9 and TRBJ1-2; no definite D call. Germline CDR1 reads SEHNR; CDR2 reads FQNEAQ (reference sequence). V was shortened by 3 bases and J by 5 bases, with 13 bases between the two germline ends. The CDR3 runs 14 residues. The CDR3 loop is CASSLPLTPYGYTF. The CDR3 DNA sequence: TGTGCCAGCAGCTTGCCACTCACCCCGTATGGCTACACCTTC.